Below are 5 T cell receptor beta chains sequenced from a single sample in a study of blood T cell repertoires in COVID-19. Sequencing was performed with immunoSEQ multiplex PCR; in TCRdb, only in-frame clones are kept and a portion is missing. The sample yields about 70,000 clones, about 82% seen once. Sequencing was performed on peripheral blood. These receptors were collected from a woman in her fifties or sixties with acute or convalescent COVID-19.

The rearrangement joins TRBV3-1 (or the pseudogene TRBV3-2) to TRBJ2-3, with TRBD2 matching over 8 bases. The V gene's germline CDR1 is LGHDT and CDR2 YNNKEL (reference sequence). This CDR3 spans 18 amino acids. Losses at the gene ends were 0 bases for V and 1 base for J; bases not matched to a gene: 9. The CDR3 loop is CASSQDLASGPGTDTQYF. CDR3 bases: TGTGCCAGCAGCCAAGATCTGGCTAGCGGGCCGGGCACAGATACGCAGTATTTT.

The V and J genes are TRBV29-1 and TRBJ2-1, with D possibly being TRBD2 (6 bases). The CDR3 is 14 amino acids. Looked up from germline, CDR1 is SQVTM and CDR2 is ANQGSEA. V lost 7 bases, J lost 4 bases, and 17 bases lay in between. CDR3 DNA: TGCAGCGCGGAAGCCGGGACTGGATACAATGAGCAGTTCTTC. Amino acid sequence: CSAEAGTGYNEQFF.

CDR3 sequence: CASSLGGTFTDTQYF. The CDR3 DNA follows: TGTGCCAGCAGCCTAGGAGGTACTTTCACAGATACGCAGTATTTT. The genes are TRBV16 and TRBJ2-3; possibly TRBD2 for D (5 bases). The germline CDR1 and CDR2 sequences are KGHSY and FQNENV. This CDR3 has 15 amino acids. Trimming took 4 bases from V and 2 from J, leaving 13 bases between them.

The V and J genes are TRBV11-2 and TRBJ2-7; possibly TRBD1 for D (7 bases). V was cut by 3 bases and J by 2 bases, with 11 bases left in between. CDR3 length equals 14 residues. CDR1 is SGHAT and CDR2 is FQNNGV in the germline V gene. The CDR3 bases are TGTGCCAGCAGCTTTTCAGGGGGGACCTACGAGCAGTACTTC. Its translation is CASSFSGGTYEQYF.

This chain connects TRBV7-9 to TRBJ1-2; 12 bases align to TRBD1. Trimming cost V 1 base and J 6 bases; bases outside gene matches: 3. The germline CDR1 and CDR2 sequences are SEHNR and FQNEAQ (reference sequence). The CDR3 consists of 15 residues. In nucleotides, the CDR3 is TGTGCCAGCAGCTTAGGGGACAGGGGGCTGGATGGCTACACCTTC. It encodes CASSLGDRGLDGYTF.